Presented here are 6 T cell receptor beta chains from one specimen sequenced in a study of blood T cells in healthy people across ages. A second PCR, run for about 6 to 11 cycles, used a sample-barcoded 5' primer plus a J-beta primer mix. TCRdb recomputed calls from the 5' RACE reads with MiXCR, one row per CDR3 protein. The table includes 550,000 to 650,000 distinct CDR3 sequences, roughly a quarter detected once. This sample was also put to use in a study of T cells of mothers and their children.

The sample was blood. The receptors stem from a boy younger than 10 in good health.

The genes are TRBV11-3 and TRBJ2-1, with 8 bases identical to TRBD1. The ends lost 4 bases at V and 0 bases at J; junction bases unmatched: 5. Germline V gives CDR1 SGHNT, CDR2 YENEEA. The CDR3 sequence is 16 residues long. This CDR3 is CASSSRTGSSYNEQFF. The CDR3 bases are TGTGCCAGCAGCTCGAGGACAGGGAGCTCCTACAATGAGCAGTTCTTC.

CDR3 nucleotide sequence: TGTGCCAGCTCACCGGCACTAGCGGCCAGGAGTAATGAGCAGTTCTTC. Translation gives CASSPALAARSNEQFF. The chain couples TRBV18 to TRBJ2-1, with 8 bases fitting TRBD2. This CDR3 is 16 amino acids long. With V trimmed by 3 bases and J by 7 bases, 11 bases remained unmatched. Germline CDR1 reads KGHSH; CDR2 reads LQKENI.

CDR3 in amino acids: CASSLGFKGEQYF. The CDR3 nucleotides read TGTGCCAGCAGTCTGGGGTTTAAGGGCGAGCAGTACTTC. The chain combines TRBV27 with TRBJ2-7; no firm D call. The CDR3 consists of 13 residues. Germline CDR1 and CDR2: MNHEY and SMNVEV (reference sequence). The V end lost 5 bases, the J end lost 6 bases, and 14 bases lay between the germline ends.

This clonotype was counted a few times. The V call is TRBV6-5, the J call TRBJ2-2, with D possibly matching TRBD2 (6 bases). V was trimmed by 5 bases and J by 6 bases, leaving 13 bases between them. This CDR3 is built from 14 residues. Per the germline V gene, CDR1 is MNHEY and CDR2 is SVGAGI. CDR3 sequence: CASSVSRGAGELFF. The DNA of the CDR3 is TGTGCCAGCAGTGTATCGCGGGGAGCCGGGGAGCTGTTTTTT.

The chain joins TRBV30 to TRBJ2-7, with D possibly being TRBD1 (5 bases). CDR1 is GTSNPN, CDR2 SVGIG, per germline (reference sequence). The V end was cut by 1 base, the J end by 0 bases, with 16 bases between. The CDR3 runs to 16 residues. CDR3: CAWSAPVGASSYEQYF. The CDR3 DNA sequence: TGTGCCTGGAGTGCCCCCGTAGGGGCCAGCTCCTACGAGCAGTACTTC.

This chain joins TRBV2 and TRBJ2-3; D gene ambiguous. The germline CDR1 and CDR2 sequences are SNHLY and FYNNEI. The length of the CDR3 is 14 residues. Trimming stripped 9 bases from V and 0 bases from J, with 13 bases between. The CDR3 loop is CASALSASTDTQYF. The CDR3 nucleotides read TGTGCCAGTGCCCTTTCAGCGAGCACAGATACGCAGTATTTT. The variable domain in full, completed from reference TRBV2 and TRBJ2-3, reads EPEVTQTPSHQVTQMGQEVILRCVPISNHLYFYWYRQILGQKVEFLVSFYNNEISEKSEIFDDQFSVERPDGSNFTLKIRSTKLEDSAMYFCASALSASTDTQYFGPGTRLTVL.